The next 21 T cell receptor beta chains were all read from a single sample in a study of T-cell memory formation after mild COVID-19. TCRdb independently ran MiXCR on the 5' RACE reads; one entry per CDR3 protein. Altogether about 240,000 distinct CDR3 sequences are present, approximately 10% being singletons, with the ten largest covering 22%. The source material was PBMCs or a T cell subset sorted from them (not recorded which). The source of these receptors is a man younger than 35 who had mild COVID-19 (a few samples of this study predate the infection). Cell type and time point are not known.

This clonotype has just a few counts. The chain employs TRBV7-9 and TRBJ1-1; D may be TRBD1 (5 bases). The CDR3 extends over 15 amino acids. The V gene's germline CDR1 is SEHNR and CDR2 FQNEAQ (reference sequence). The germline V and J ends were trimmed by 5 bases and 1 base, with 14 bases remaining between them. The CDR3 DNA sequence: TGTGCCAGCAGCCGGACACGCTTCCAGAACACTGAAGCTTTCTTT. Translated, it gives CASSRTRFQNTEAFF.

This clonotype was seen ten or more times. This chain links TRBV5-5 with TRBJ2-3, with D perhaps matching TRBD2 (6 bases). Per germline, CDR1 SGHKS and CDR2 YYEKEE (reference sequence). V lost 4 bases and J lost 2, with 14 bases in between. The CDR3 runs 15 residues. The CDR3 region is CASSIPRGTTDTQYF. For the CDR3, the DNA is TGTGCCAGCAGCATACCTCGGGGGACCACAGATACGCAGTATTTT.

This clonotype showed up many times. The chain is built from TRBV10-3 and TRBJ1-5; perhaps TRBD1 as D (6 bases). The length of the CDR3 is 15 residues. From germline, CDR1 is ENHRY and CDR2 SYGVKD. V lost 6 bases and J 0 bases, leaving 12 bases between the germline ends. The CDR3 bases are TGTGCCATCAGCAAGGGGGGCGGTAGCAATCAGCCCCAGCATTTT. It yields the protein CAISKGGGSNQPQHF.

This clonotype was counted ten times or more. This chain uses TRBV2 with TRBJ2-7, with TRBD1 as a possible D gene (6 bases). Trimming shortened V by 8 bases and J by 6 bases, and 17 bases separated the two germline ends. This CDR3 comprises 13 residues. The germline V gene encodes CDR1 SNHLY and CDR2 FYNNEI. The CDR3: CASRGQTGGEQYV. CDR3 nucleotides: TGTGCCAGCCGCGGACAGACAGGAGGCGAGCAGTACGTC.

The V call is TRBV6-5, the J call TRBJ1-5, with D possibly matching TRBD1 (5 bases). The germline V gene has CDR1 MNHEY and CDR2 SVGAGI. The CDR3 sequence is 14 residues long. Trimming removed 6 bases at V and 3 bases at J, with 12 bases between. The CDR3 reads CASRGQGFNQPQHF. In DNA, the CDR3 is TGTGCCAGCAGAGGACAAGGGTTCAATCAGCCCCAGCATTTT.

This clonotype was detected only a few times. The rearrangement joins TRBV28 to TRBJ2-3; possibly TRBD2 for D (6 bases). Germline-derived CDR1 and CDR2 are MDHEN and SYDVKM. The CDR3 spans 15 residues. The V end was cut by 7 bases, the J end by 1 base, with 15 bases between. CDR3 residues: CASTLGGAGTDTQYF. The DNA of the CDR3 is TGTGCCAGCACCCTCGGGGGAGCGGGCACAGATACGCAGTATTTT. Combining the CDR3 with reference TRBV28 and TRBJ2-3 gives the whole variable domain DVKVTQSSRYLVKRTGEKVFLECVQDMDHENMFWYRQDPGLGLRLIYFSYDVKMKEKGDIPEGYSVSREKKERFSLILESASTNQTSMYLCASTLGGAGTDTQYFGPGTRLTVL.

This clonotype was detected a few times. The genes are TRBV7-2 and TRBJ2-3, with TRBD2 matching over 7 bases. Germline assignment: CDR1 SGHTA and CDR2 FQGNSA. This CDR3 region has 17 residues. J gave up 0 bases and V 5 bases, and 11 bases lay outside the gene matches. In DNA, the CDR3 is TGTGCCAGCAGCCGTCCTCGGGGGGACCCTAGCACAGATACGCAGTATTTT. This codes for CASSRPRGDPSTDTQYF.

The sample holds many counts of this clonotype. The J gene is TRBJ1-5, the V gene TRBV5-6; D call uncertain. V was cut by 1 base and J by 4 bases, with 6 bases left in between. CDR1 and CDR2 from the germline V gene are SGHDT and YYEEEE. The CDR3 runs 13 residues. The DNA for the CDR3 is TGTGCCAGCAGCTTGTTCGGGAATCAGCCCCAGCATTTT. Residues: CASSLFGNQPQHF.

This clonotype has a count of ten or more. The chain recombines TRBV5-1 with TRBJ2-3, with 12 bases that match TRBD2. The trim removed 5 bases at V and 5 bases at J, leaving 0 bases unmatched. Germline CDR1 is SGHRS and CDR2 is YFSETQ. This CDR3 spans 13 amino acids. CDR3 nucleotides: TGCGCCAGCAGACTAGCGGGAGGAGATACGCAGTATTTT. Translating gives CASRLAGGDTQYF.

The rearrangement links TRBV29-1 to TRBJ2-2, with D possibly matching TRBD1 (6 bases). CDR3 length: 13 residues. CDR1 and CDR2 from the germline V gene are SQVTM and ANQGSEA. Trimming left V 6 bases short and J 0 bases short, with 8 bases between. The CDR3 sequence is CSVGTPNTGELFF. CDR3 DNA sequence: TGCAGCGTAGGGACACCGAACACCGGGGAGCTGTTTTTT.

In this sample, this clonotype turned up many times. The chain uses TRBV15 and TRBJ1-2, with D possibly TRBD1 on 6 matching bases. With 2 bases removed from V and 8 bases from J, the gap between germline ends came to 15 bases. The CDR3 loop spans 14 amino acids. In germline, CDR1 is LNHNV, CDR2 YYDKDF (reference sequence). In DNA, the CDR3 is TGTGCCACCAGCAGAACTTTCGGGGGGCAAGGCTACACCTTC. Translation gives CATSRTFGGQGYTF.

This clonotype was detected only a few times. This chain links TRBV20-1 with TRBJ2-7, with D possibly TRBD1 on 6 matching bases. Germline V gene sequence: CDR1 DFQATT, CDR2 SNEGSKA (reference sequence). The ends were cut back, 3 bases at V and 5 bases at J, with 11 bases in the middle. This CDR3 has 12 amino acids. The CDR3 DNA reads as TGCAGTGCTAGGGAGGACAGTGACGAGCAGTACTTC. This encodes CSAREDSDEQYF.

The J gene is TRBJ2-5, the V gene TRBV20-1; D is perhaps TRBD2 (6 bases). With 1 base removed from V and 7 bases from J, the gap between germline ends came to 16 bases. CDR1 is DFQATT, CDR2 SNEGSKA, per germline (reference sequence). This CDR3 contains 14 residues. This CDR3 reads CSARAKRAQGTQYF. Written as DNA, the CDR3 is TGCAGTGCTAGAGCCAAGCGGGCCCAGGGGACCCAGTACTTC.

This clonotype was counted only a few times. V is TRBV6-1 and J is TRBJ2-3; no reliable D call. V was shortened by 4 bases and J by 6 bases, with 8 bases between the two germline ends. Germline lookup yields CDR1 MNHNS and CDR2 SASEGT. The CDR3 is 12 residues long. The CDR3 DNA sequence: TGTGCCAGCAGTGCCAGTCCCGATACGCAGTATTTT. Its translation is CASSASPDTQYF.

This clonotype was recorded a few times. V usage is TRBV3-1 and J usage is TRBJ2-7, with D unresolved. CDR1 is LGHDT, CDR2 YNNKEL, per germline (reference sequence). The CDR3 totals 12 residues. The V gene lost 5 bases and the J gene lost 0 bases, with 5 bases spanning the gap. CDR3 in amino acids: CASSWSSYEQYF. The DNA of the CDR3 is TGTGCCAGCAGCTGGAGCTCCTACGAGCAGTACTTC.

This clonotype was seen a handful of times. The gene calls are TRBV7-9 and TRBJ2-7; D gene unclear. The CDR3 is made up of 13 amino acids. The V end lost 1 base, the J end lost 4 bases, and 8 bases lay between the germline ends. Looked up from germline, CDR1 is SEHNR and CDR2 is FQNEAQ (reference sequence). The CDR3 is CASSLGGLYEQYV. CDR3 DNA: TGTGCCAGCAGCTTAGGGGGATTGTACGAGCAGTACGTC.

The CDR3, as DNA: TGCAGTGCTTCGGACGGACTTAGCAATCAGCCCCAGCATTTT. It codes for CSASDGLSNQPQHF. The J gene is TRBJ1-5, the V gene TRBV20-1, with D unresolved. The CDR3 is 14 amino acids. The germline V gene has CDR1 DFQATT and CDR2 SNEGSKA (reference sequence). V was clipped by 5 bases and J by 0 bases, with 11 bases between them.

The chain joins TRBV12-3 or TRBV12-4 to TRBJ1-5; D ambiguous. This CDR3 spans 16 amino acids. The V gene lost 3 bases and the J gene lost 3 bases, with 15 bases spanning the gap. For the CDR3, the DNA is TGTGCCAGCAGTTTTGCCTTGGCAGCTAACAATCAGCCCCAGCATTTT. Translating gives CASSFALAANNQPQHF.

The V and J genes are TRBV6-6 and TRBJ2-5; D gene ambiguous. Germline-derived CDR1 and CDR2 are MNHNY and SVGAGI (reference sequence). The CDR3 has 13 amino acids. V was cut by 4 bases and J by 5 bases, with 11 bases left in between. The CDR3 is CASSSGPGETQYF. The DNA for the CDR3 is TGTGCCAGCAGTTCCGGACCTGGGGAGACCCAGTACTTC.

The rearrangement links TRBV5-1 to TRBJ1-2; D is unclear. Trimming left V 4 bases short and J 8 bases short, with 15 bases between. The CDR3 consists of 13 residues. Germline V gives CDR1 SGHRS, CDR2 YFSETQ. The CDR3 sequence is CASSLGRSDGYTF. As DNA, the CDR3 is TGCGCCAGCAGCCTCGGACGAAGCGACGGCTACACCTTC.

The chain employs TRBV12-3 or TRBV12-4 and TRBJ2-3; maybe TRBD2 (6 bases). The CDR3 extends over 14 amino acids. V shed 0 bases and J shed 7 bases, with 11 bases lying between them. CDR3 loop: CASSLAIAGNTQYF. In nucleotides, the CDR3 is TGTGCCAGCAGTTTAGCCATCGCGGGAAATACGCAGTATTTT.